One T cell receptor (beta chain) is described in this entry. CDR1 and CDR2 (germline): SGHRS, YFSETQ. The length of the CDR3 is 16 residues. Trimming removed 0 bases from V and 4 bases from J; junction bases left unmatched: 3. This entry is derived from a study of blood T cell repertoires in COVID-19. Study as a whole: The United States, Italy and Spain supplied acute and convalescent COVID-19 samples. The cDNA or gDNA used as material had been derived from T cells, B-cell-depleted T cells, or PBMCs.

In the original workflow: Amplification of reference gene primers was used by the study to estimate nucleated cell counts. The assay was immunoSEQ multiplex PCR, and TCRdb's table has in-frame clones only and misses some. V, J and clone size were drawn from that table, and D and trimming were deduced from the DNA. The table records hundreds of thousands of clones, about 80% of them present only once. Material: peripheral blood. The TCR originated in an elderly woman with acute or convalescent COVID-19. This chain uses TRBV5-1 with TRBJ2-3, with 12 positions matching TRBD2. The CDR3 loop is CASSLVGLAGSDTQYF. CDR3 sequence (DNA): TGCGCCAGCAGCTTGGTGGGACTAGCGGGTTCAGATACGCAGTATTTT.